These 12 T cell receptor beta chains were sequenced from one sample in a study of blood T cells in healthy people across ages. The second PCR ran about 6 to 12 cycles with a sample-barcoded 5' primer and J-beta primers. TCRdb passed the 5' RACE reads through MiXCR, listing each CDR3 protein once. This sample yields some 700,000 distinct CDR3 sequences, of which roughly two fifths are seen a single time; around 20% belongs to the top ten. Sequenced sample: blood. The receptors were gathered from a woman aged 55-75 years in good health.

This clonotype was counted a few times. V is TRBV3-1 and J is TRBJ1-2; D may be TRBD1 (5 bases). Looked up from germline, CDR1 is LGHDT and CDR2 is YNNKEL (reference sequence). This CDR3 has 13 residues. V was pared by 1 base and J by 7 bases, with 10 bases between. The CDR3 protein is CASSQGGKGGYTF. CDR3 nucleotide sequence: TGTGCCAGCAGCCAAGGGGGGAAGGGTGGCTACACCTTC.

The CDR3 loop reads CASSLAAAEAFF. The CDR3 coding sequence is TGTGCCAGCAGCTTAGCCGCCGCTGAAGCTTTCTTT. The gene calls are TRBV7-9 and TRBJ1-1; D call uncertain. Trimming took off 0 bases at V and 6 bases at J, with 5 bases between the two ends. From germline, CDR1 is SEHNR and CDR2 FQNEAQ (reference sequence). This CDR3 is 12 amino acids long.

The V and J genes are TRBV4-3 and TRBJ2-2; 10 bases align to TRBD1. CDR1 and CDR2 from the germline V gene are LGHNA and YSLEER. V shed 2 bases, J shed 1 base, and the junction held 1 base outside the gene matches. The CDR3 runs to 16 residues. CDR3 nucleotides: TGCGCCAGCAGCCAACGGACAGGGGGGAACACCGGGGAGCTGTTTTTT. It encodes CASSQRTGGNTGELFF.

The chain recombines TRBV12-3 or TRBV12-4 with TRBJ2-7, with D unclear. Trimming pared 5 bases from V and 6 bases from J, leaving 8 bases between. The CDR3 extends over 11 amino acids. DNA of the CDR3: TGTGCCAGCAGTCCGGACCTCGAGCAGTACTTC. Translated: CASSPDLEQYF.

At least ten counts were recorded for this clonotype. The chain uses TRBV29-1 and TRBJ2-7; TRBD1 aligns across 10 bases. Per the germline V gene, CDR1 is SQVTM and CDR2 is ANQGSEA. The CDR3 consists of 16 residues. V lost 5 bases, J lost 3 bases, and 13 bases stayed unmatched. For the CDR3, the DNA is TGCAGCGTTTACCCAGGGGTGGGGACAGGGGACTACGAGCAGTACTTC. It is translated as CSVYPGVGTGDYEQYF.

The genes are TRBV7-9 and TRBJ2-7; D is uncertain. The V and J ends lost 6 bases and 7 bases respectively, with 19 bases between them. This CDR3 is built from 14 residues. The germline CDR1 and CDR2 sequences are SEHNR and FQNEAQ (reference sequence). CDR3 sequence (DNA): TGTGCCAGCAGTAACCCGGGCCTTTACAATGAGCAGTACTTC. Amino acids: CASSNPGLYNEQYF.

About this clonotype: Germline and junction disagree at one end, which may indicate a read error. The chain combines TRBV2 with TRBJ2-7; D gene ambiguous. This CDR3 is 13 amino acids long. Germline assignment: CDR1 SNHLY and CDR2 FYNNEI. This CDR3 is CATSDTFSYEQYF. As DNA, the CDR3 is TGTGCCACCAGTGATACCTTCTCCTACGAGCAGTACTTC.

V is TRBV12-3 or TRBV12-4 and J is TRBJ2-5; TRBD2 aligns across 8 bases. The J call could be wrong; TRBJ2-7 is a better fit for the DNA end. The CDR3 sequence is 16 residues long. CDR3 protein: CASSLARTSSLAEQYF. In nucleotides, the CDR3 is TGTGCCAGCAGTTTAGCGAGGACTAGCTCCCTCGCCGAGCAGTACTTC.

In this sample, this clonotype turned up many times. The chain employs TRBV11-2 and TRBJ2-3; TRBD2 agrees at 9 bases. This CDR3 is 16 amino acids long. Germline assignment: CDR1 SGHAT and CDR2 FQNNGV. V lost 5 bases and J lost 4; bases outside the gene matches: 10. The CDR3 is CASSRRGRGGSDTQYF. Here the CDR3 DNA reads TGTGCCAGCAGCCGCCGAGGGCGGGGGGGCTCAGATACGCAGTATTTT.

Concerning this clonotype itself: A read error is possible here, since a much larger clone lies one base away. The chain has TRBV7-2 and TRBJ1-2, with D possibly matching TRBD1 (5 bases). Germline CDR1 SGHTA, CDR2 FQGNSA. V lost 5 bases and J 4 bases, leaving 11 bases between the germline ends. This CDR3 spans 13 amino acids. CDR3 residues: CASSRDSAYGYTF. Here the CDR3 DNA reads TGTGCCAGCAGCCGCGACAGCGCCTATGGCTACACCTTC.

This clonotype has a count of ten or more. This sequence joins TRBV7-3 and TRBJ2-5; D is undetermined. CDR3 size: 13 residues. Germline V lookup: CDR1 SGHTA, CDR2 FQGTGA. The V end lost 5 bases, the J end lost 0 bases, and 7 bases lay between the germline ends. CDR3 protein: CASSPTYQETQYF. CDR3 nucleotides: TGTGCCAGCAGCCCCACGTACCAAGAGACCCAGTACTTC.

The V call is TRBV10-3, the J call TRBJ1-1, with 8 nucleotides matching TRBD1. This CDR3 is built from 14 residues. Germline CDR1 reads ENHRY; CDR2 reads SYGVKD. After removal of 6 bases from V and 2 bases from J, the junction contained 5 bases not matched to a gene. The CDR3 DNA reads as TGTGCCATCAGGGCGACAGGGGATAACACTGAAGCTTTCTTT. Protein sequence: CAIRATGDNTEAFF.